The 3 T cell receptor beta chains below come from one sample, sequenced in a study of identifying expanded T cells in peripheral blood. Only in-frame clones appear in the TCRdb table, and some are missing; sequencing was by immunoSEQ multiplex PCR. The sample includes 75,000 to 90,000 clones, roughly 90% of them seen just once. Sequencing was carried out using blood. The receptors derive from a person aged 18-69 years in good health.

This chain uses TRBV30 with TRBJ2-3; 9 bases match TRBD2. Germline V CDR1 and CDR2: GTSNPN, SVGIG (reference sequence). The V and J ends lost 3 bases and 7 bases, in that order; junction bases with no gene match: 11. This CDR3 comprises 15 residues. The DNA for the CDR3 is TGTGCCTGGAGCCCAGGTGGCGGGAGGGCCCATACGCAGTATTTT. Translated: CAWSPGGGRAHTQYF.

The CDR3 sequence: CASSIPLRDTTRGDEQFF. In DNA form, the CDR3 reads TGTGCCAGTAGTATCCCGTTGCGCGATACGACGCGGGGCGATGAGCAGTTCTTC. The chain joins TRBV19 to TRBJ2-1, with D perhaps TRBD2 (6 bases). Trimming cost V 3 bases and J 8 bases, with 26 bases left between them. Germline lookup yields CDR1 LNHDA and CDR2 SQIVND (reference sequence). The CDR3 loop spans 18 amino acids.

The chain couples TRBV18 to TRBJ1-1, with 7 bases that match TRBD1. Germline CDR1 and CDR2: KGHSH and LQKENI. The CDR3 extends over 18 amino acids. J gave up 1 base and V 4 bases, and 15 bases lay outside the gene matches. CDR3 sequence reads: CASSLTDRSRGGNTEAFF. The DNA of the CDR3 is TGTGCCAGCTCACTTACGGACAGGTCGAGGGGAGGGAACACTGAAGCTTTCTTT.